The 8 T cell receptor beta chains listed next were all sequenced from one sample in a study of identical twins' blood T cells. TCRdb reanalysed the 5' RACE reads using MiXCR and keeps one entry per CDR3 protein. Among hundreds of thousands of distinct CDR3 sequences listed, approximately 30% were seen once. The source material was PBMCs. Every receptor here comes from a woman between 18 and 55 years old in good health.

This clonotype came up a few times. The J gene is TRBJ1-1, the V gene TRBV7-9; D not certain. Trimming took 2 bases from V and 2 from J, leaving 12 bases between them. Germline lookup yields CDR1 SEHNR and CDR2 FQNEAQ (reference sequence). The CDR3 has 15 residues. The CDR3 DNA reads TGTGCCAGCAGCTTATACACAGTGGTAAACACTGAAGCTTTCTTT. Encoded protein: CASSLYTVVNTEAFF.

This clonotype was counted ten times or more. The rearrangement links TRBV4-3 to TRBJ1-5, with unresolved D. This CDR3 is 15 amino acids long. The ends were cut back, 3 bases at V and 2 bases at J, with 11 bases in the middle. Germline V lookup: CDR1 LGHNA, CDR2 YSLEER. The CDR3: CASSQASGGNQPQHF. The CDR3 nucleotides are TGCGCCAGCAGCCAGGCCTCCGGGGGCAATCAGCCCCAGCATTTT.

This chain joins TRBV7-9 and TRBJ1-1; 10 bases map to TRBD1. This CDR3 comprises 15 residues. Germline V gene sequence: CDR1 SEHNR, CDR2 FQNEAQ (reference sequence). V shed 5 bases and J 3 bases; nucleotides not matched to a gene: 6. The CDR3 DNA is TGTGCCAGCAGCCCACGACAGGGGGCGGACACTGAAGCTTTCTTT. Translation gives CASSPRQGADTEAFF.

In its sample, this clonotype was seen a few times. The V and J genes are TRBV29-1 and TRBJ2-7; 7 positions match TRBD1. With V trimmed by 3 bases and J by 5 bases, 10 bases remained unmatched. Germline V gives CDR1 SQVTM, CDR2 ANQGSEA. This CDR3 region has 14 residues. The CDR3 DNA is TGCAGCGTTGAGTTTAGGGCAGGGGGTAACGAGCAGTACTTC. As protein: CSVEFRAGGNEQYF.

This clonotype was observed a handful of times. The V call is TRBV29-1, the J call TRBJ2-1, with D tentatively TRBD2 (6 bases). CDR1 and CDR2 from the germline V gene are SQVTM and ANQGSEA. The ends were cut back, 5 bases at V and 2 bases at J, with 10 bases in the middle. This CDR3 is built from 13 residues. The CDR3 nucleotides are TGCAGCGTTATCGCTAGCGCCTACAATGAGCAGTTCTTC. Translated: CSVIASAYNEQFF.

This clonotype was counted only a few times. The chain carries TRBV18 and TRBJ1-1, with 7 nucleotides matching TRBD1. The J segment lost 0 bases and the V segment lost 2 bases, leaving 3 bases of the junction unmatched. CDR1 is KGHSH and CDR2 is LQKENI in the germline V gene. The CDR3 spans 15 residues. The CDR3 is CASSPKGQMNTEAFF. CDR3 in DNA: TGTGCCAGCTCACCAAAGGGACAGATGAACACTGAAGCTTTCTTT. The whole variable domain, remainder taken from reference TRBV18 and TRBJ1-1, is NAGVMQNPRHLVRRRGQEARLRCSPMKGHSHVYWYRQLPEEGLKFMVYLQKENIIDESGMPKERFSAEFPKEGPSILRIQQVVRGDSAAYFCASSPKGQMNTEAFFGQGTRLTVV.

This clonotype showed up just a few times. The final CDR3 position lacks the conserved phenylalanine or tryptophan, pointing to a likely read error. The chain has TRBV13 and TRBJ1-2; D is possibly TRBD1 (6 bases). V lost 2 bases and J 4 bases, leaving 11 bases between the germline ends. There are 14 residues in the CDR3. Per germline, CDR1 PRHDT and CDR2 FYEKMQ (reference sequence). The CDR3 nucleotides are TGTGCCAGCAGCTTATACAGGGATCCCTATGGCTACACCCTC. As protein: CASSLYRDPYGYTL.

DNA for the CDR3: TGTGCCAGCAGCCAAGAAACGGTACCGGGAACCGATACGCAGTATTTT. The encoded protein is CASSQETVPGTDTQYF. The genes are TRBV4-2 and TRBJ2-3, with D possibly TRBD2 on 5 matching bases. The CDR3 loop spans 16 amino acids. Germline CDR1 reads LGHNA; CDR2 reads YNFKEQ. Trimming left V 0 bases short and J 6 bases short, with 16 bases between.